The clone carrying this T cell receptor (beta chain) was counted between two and nine times. Germline lookup yields CDR1 SGHVS and CDR2 FQNEAQ. The V segment lost 0 bases and the J segment 6 bases; nucleotides outside the gene matches: 3. The CDR3 has 15 residues. RNA transcripts were the source from which TCR beta CDR3 regions were amplified. HTBI-primed first-round RT-PCR preceded second-round multiplex PCR. TCRdb reprocessed the multiplex PCR reads with MiXCR, giving one entry per CDR3 protein. The table shows some 250,000 distinct CDR3 sequences, with around 50% occurring only once. The data stem from a study of Graves' ophthalmopathy and Graves' hyperthyroidism. Ophthalmopathy-affected donors exhibited moderate-to-severe activity, CAS ≥3, NOSPECS ≥4, and duration under 3 months. The PBMCs were taken from roughly 10 ml of fresh peripheral blood.

The sequenced sample consisted of peripheral blood. The receptor was isolated from an adult man with Graves' ophthalmopathy. This chain uses TRBV7-8 with TRBJ2-7; TRBD2 agrees at 12 bases. CDR3 sequence reads: CASSLAGLAGTEQYF. In DNA form, the CDR3 reads TGTGCCAGCAGCTTAGCGGGACTAGCGGGTACCGAGCAGTACTTC.